Each of the 8 T cell receptor beta chains below was sequenced from the same sample in a study of blood T cell repertoires in COVID-19. Clones were read by immunoSEQ multiplex PCR, and TCRdb kept only the in-frame ones, dropping some. The table includes over 450,000 clones, 85% to 90% detected once. The sample consisted of peripheral blood. The source is a man between 18 and 29 years old with COVID-19, enrolled during active disease.

The chain recombines TRBV19 with TRBJ1-6; 9 bases agree with TRBD1. CDR3 length equals 15 residues. The germline V gene encodes CDR1 LNHDA and CDR2 SQIVND (reference sequence). The V and J ends lost 9 bases and 8 bases, in that order; junction bases with no gene match: 11. The CDR3 sequence is CASHKRQGVDSPLHF. The CDR3 DNA sequence: TGTGCCAGCCATAAGAGACAGGGGGTTGATTCACCCCTCCACTTT. The full variable domain, in which reference TRBV19 and TRBJ1-6 provide the parts outside the CDR3, is DGGITQSPKYLFRKEGQNVTLSCEQNLNHDAMYWYRQDPGQGLRLIYYSQIVNDFQKGDIAEGYSVSREKKESFPLTVTSAQKNPTAFYLCASHKRQGVDSPLHFGNGTRLTVT.

This chain joins TRBV11-2 and TRBJ1-6, with TRBD1 matching 12 bases. CDR1 is SGHAT and CDR2 is FQNNGV in the germline V gene. The J segment lost 10 bases and the V segment lost 7 bases, leaving 14 bases of the junction unmatched. The CDR3 extends over 17 amino acids. The CDR3 DNA reads TGTGCCAGCACCTCACCCCGGGGACAGGGGGCAGAGTCACCCCTCCACTTT. This encodes CASTSPRGQGAESPLHF.

The V and J genes are TRBV30 and TRBJ2-3; no clear D. This CDR3 is built from 14 residues. Trimming took off 3 bases at V and 2 bases at J, with 12 bases between the two ends. Germline V gene sequence: CDR1 GTSNPN, CDR2 SVGIG (reference sequence). The CDR3, as DNA: TGTGCCTGGAGCCCCCGAACTCCCACAGATACGCAGTATTTT. Encoded protein: CAWSPRTPTDTQYF.

V is TRBV10-3 and J is TRBJ2-7; 7 bases match TRBD2. The CDR3 spans 12 residues. Germline loops: CDR1 ENHRY, CDR2 SYGVKD. The trim removed 9 bases at V and 7 bases at J, leaving 9 bases unmatched. CDR3 loop: CAIGAGAGEQYF. The CDR3 DNA reads TGTGCCATTGGGGCGGGAGCGGGGGAGCAGTACTTC.

The chain combines TRBV10-2 with TRBJ2-7; 8 nucleotides agree with TRBD1. The V and J ends lost 6 bases and 7 bases, in that order; junction bases with no gene match: 11. This CDR3 is 14 amino acids long. Germline V lookup: CDR1 WSHSY, CDR2 SAAADI. CDR3 coding DNA: TGCGCCAGCAGGTACCGGGACAGGATTAGGGAGCAGTACTTC. Its protein product is CASRYRDRIREQYF.

This clone has just one count. This CDR3 reads CASSFGLAGGEQFF. CDR3 nucleotide sequence: TGTGCCAGCAGCTTCGGACTAGCGGGAGGAGAGCAGTTCTTC. J is TRBJ2-1 and V is TRBV13; 14 positions agree with TRBD2. In germline, CDR1 is PRHDT, CDR2 FYEKMQ (reference sequence). The CDR3 covers 14 residues. V trimming: 3 bases; J trimming: 10 bases; junction bases outside the gene matches: 2.

The rearrangement uses TRBV2 and TRBJ2-7; tentative D call: TRBD2 (7 bases). The CDR3 has 15 residues. Trimming removed 8 bases at V and 4 bases at J, with 21 bases between. Germline V lookup: CDR1 SNHLY, CDR2 FYNNEI. CDR3 residues: CASHLKGGGMYEQYF. DNA for the CDR3: TGTGCCAGCCATCTAAAAGGGGGGGGAATGTACGAGCAGTACTTC.

The chain has TRBV2 and TRBJ2-5; D might be TRBD2 (6 bases). The length of the CDR3 is 13 residues. V lost 10 bases and J lost 0, with 12 bases in between. Germline-derived CDR1 and CDR2 are SNHLY and FYNNEI. CDR3 amino acids: CAIPLADQETQYF. CDR3 nucleotides: TGTGCCATTCCACTAGCAGACCAAGAGACCCAGTACTTC. Complete variable domain (other parts from reference TRBV2 and TRBJ2-5): EPEVTQTPSHQVTQMGQEVILRCVPISNHLYFYWYRQILGQKVEFLVSFYNNEISEKSEIFDDQFSVERPDGSNFTLKIRSTKLEDSAMYFCAIPLADQETQYFGPGTRLLVL.